This T cell receptor beta chain was retrieved from a study of cytomegalovirus exposure and HLA in healthy donors. Whole-study context: An early data release held about 85 million unique TCRs from HLA-typed donors.

This clone has only one observation. Its antigen is not identified. Points from the study as a whole: Several of the most significant clusters were apparently associated with common viral pathogens in a later analysis. The authors later found most CMV-associated TCR beta chains appeared HLA-restricted.

The CDR3 runs 17 residues. The V segment lost 6 bases and the J segment 0 bases; nucleotides outside the gene matches: 10. Looked up from germline, CDR1 is SGHTA and CDR2 is FQGTGA. Donors in the study were healthy people who gave bone marrow. This PCR relied on a set of 60 Vbeta primers and 13 Jbeta primers. Here immunoSEQ multiplex PCR was the method, and the copy in TCRdb shows in-frame clones only, minus some. Altogether 110,000 to 150,000 clones are present, 74% being singletons, with the ten largest covering 4.3%. The clonotype originates from a young man in good health and CMV-seropositive. The genes are TRBV7-3 and TRBJ2-3; 9 nucleotides agree with TRBD2. The material sequenced was PBMCs. Written as DNA, the CDR3 is TGTGCCAGCAGTTTTACGACTAGCGGAACTAGCACAGATACGCAGTATTTT. It is translated as CASSFTTSGTSTDTQYF.